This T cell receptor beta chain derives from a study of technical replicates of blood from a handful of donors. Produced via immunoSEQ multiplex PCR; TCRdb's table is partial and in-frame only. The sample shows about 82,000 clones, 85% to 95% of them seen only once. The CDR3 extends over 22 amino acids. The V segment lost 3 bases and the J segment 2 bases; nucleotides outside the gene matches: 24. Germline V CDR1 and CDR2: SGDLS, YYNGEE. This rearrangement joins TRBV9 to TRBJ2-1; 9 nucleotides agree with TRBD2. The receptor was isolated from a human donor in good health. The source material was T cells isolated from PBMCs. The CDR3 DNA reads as TGTGCCAGCAGCGATCCCCAAGGCGGGAGGGCCCTCTTACGCGCAGCCTACAATGAGCAGTTCTTC. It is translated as CASSDPQGGRALLRAAYNEQFF.